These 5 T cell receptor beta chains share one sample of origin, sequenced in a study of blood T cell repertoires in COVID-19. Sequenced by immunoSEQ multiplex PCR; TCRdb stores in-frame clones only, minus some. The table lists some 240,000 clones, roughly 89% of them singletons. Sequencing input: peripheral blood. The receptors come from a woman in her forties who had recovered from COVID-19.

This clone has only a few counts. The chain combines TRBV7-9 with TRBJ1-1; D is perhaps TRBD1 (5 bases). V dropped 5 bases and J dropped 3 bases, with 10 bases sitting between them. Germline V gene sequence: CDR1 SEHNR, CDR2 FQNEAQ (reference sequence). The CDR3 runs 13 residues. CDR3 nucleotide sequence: TGTGCCAGCAGCCGCAGGGTCGACACTGAAGCTTTCTTT. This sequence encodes CASSRRVDTEAFF.

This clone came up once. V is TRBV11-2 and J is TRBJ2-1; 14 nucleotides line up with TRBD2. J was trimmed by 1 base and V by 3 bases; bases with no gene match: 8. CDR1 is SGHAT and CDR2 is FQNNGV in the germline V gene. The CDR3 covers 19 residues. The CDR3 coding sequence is TGTGCCAGCAGCTTCCGTCAGGGACTAGCGGGGGCATCCTACAATGAGCAGTTCTTC. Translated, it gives CASSFRQGLAGASYNEQFF.

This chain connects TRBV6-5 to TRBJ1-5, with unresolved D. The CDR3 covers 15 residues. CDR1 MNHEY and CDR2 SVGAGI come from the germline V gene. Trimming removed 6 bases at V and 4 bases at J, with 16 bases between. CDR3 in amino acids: CASSRETDGNQPQHF. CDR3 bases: TGTGCCAGCAGCCGAGAGACCGACGGGAATCAGCCCCAGCATTTT.

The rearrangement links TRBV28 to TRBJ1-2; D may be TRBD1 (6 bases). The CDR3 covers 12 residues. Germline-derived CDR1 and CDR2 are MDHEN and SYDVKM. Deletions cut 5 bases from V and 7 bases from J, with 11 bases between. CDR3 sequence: CASSRQDPGYTF. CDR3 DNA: TGTGCCAGCAGTCGACAGGACCCTGGCTACACCTTC.

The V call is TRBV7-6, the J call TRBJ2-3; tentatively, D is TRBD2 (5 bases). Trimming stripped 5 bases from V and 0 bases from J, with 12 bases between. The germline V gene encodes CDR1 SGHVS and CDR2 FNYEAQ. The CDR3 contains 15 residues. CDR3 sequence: CASSHRTGSTDTQYF. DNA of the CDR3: TGTGCCAGCAGCCACCGGACGGGGAGCACAGATACGCAGTATTTT.